The clone carrying this T cell receptor beta chain was picked up a small number of times. TCRdb re-called the reads through MiXCR, storing one row per CDR3 protein. The sample records a few hundred thousand distinct CDR3 sequences, about 20% being singletons. This record comes from a study of T cell repertoires in cytomegalovirus infection. The length of the CDR3 is 14 residues. V lost 2 bases and J 6 bases, leaving 11 bases between the germline ends. CDR1 ENHRY and CDR2 SYGVKD come from the germline V gene. The chain employs TRBV10-3 and TRBJ1-5, with D unresolved. This sequence originates from a human donor in good health (CMV status not recorded). Some clones in this sample may be carry-over from other donors' samples. The source material was CD8+ T cells from PBMCs. CDR3 region: CAISEDNLSQPQHF. The DNA of the CDR3 is TGTGCCATCAGTGAGGACAACCTCTCTCAGCCCCAGCATTTT.